These 15 T cell receptor beta chains were sequenced from one sample in a study of early T cells in non-severe SARS-CoV-2 infection. In TCRdb, the 5' RACE reads were re-called with MiXCR into one record per CDR3 protein. This table has about 76,000 distinct CDR3 sequences, less than 15% appearing once. The source material was whole blood. These TCRs come from an adult who was a healthcare worker with PCR-confirmed SARS-CoV-2 infection or an uninfected control (not recorded which).

The V and J genes are TRBV20-1 and TRBJ1-5, with D perhaps TRBD1 (5 bases). The V gene's germline CDR1 is DFQATT and CDR2 SNEGSKA (reference sequence). This CDR3 has 16 amino acids. The V end was cut by 5 bases, the J end by 0 bases, with 17 bases between. CDR3 coding DNA: TGCAGTGCTGCCCCGCAGGGACTTTATAGCAATCAGCCCCAGCATTTT. This gives the protein CSAAPQGLYSNQPQHF.

The table lists this clonotype with many counts. The V and J genes are TRBV9 and TRBJ1-2, with unresolved D. This CDR3 region has 15 residues. V lost 0 bases to trimming and J lost 4 bases, with 13 bases between them. The germline CDR1 and CDR2 sequences are SGDLS and YYNGEE. The CDR3 bases are TGTGCCAGCAGCGTAGTCCACGACACCAGCTATGGCTACACCTTC. It codes for CASSVVHDTSYGYTF.

The chain couples TRBV5-1 to TRBJ2-1, with TRBD2 matching over 14 bases. Germline-derived CDR1 and CDR2 are SGHRS and YFSETQ. Unmatched junction bases numbered 6, after V lost 2 bases and J lost 8 bases. The CDR3 totals 16 residues. The CDR3 coding sequence is TGCGCCAGCAGCTTAGCGACTAGCGGGAGGGGGTATGAGCAGTTCTTC. Its protein is CASSLATSGRGYEQFF. Variable domain in full (rest from reference TRBV5-1 and TRBJ2-1): KAGVTQTPRYLIKTRGQQVTLSCSPISGHRSVSWYQQTPGQGLQFLFEYFSETQRNKGNFPGRFSGRQFSNSRSEMNVSTLELGDSALYLCASSLATSGRGYEQFFGPGTRLTVL.

The rearrangement uses TRBV2 and TRBJ1-5; D unclear. This CDR3 spans 14 amino acids. V was clipped by 3 bases and J by 3 bases, with 9 bases between them. Germline V gene lookup returns CDR1 SNHLY and CDR2 FYNNEI. CDR3 coding DNA: TGTGCCAGCAGTGAGAGCCGGCTCAATCAGCCCCAGCATTTT. Protein: CASSESRLNQPQHF. The whole variable domain, filled in from reference TRBV2 and TRBJ1-5, reads EPEVTQTPSHQVTQMGQEVILRCVPISNHLYFYWYRQILGQKVEFLVSFYNNEISEKSEIFDDQFSVERPDGSNFTLKIRSTKLEDSAMYFCASSESRLNQPQHFGDGTRLSIL.

V and J are TRBV29-1 and TRBJ2-1, with D perhaps TRBD2 (5 bases). Germline lookup yields CDR1 SQVTM and CDR2 ANQGSEA. Trimming took 1 base from V and 4 from J, leaving 11 bases between them. The CDR3 has 14 residues. The CDR3 loop is CSVEGLSEYNEQFF. The CDR3 bases are TGCAGCGTTGAAGGCCTTAGCGAGTACAATGAGCAGTTCTTC.

V gene TRBV20-1 combines with J gene TRBJ1-3; D remains ambiguous. Trimming removed 0 bases at V and 3 bases at J, with 6 bases between. CDR3 size: 13 residues. Germline assignment: CDR1 DFQATT and CDR2 SNEGSKA (reference sequence). DNA for the CDR3: TGCAGTGCTAGAGATCATGGTGGAAACACCATATATTTT. Its translation is CSARDHGGNTIYF.

This clonotype has a handful of counts. V and J are TRBV7-9 and TRBJ2-1; D is unresolved. Trimming left V 4 bases short and J 0 bases short, with 4 bases between. CDR3 length: 13 amino acids. Germline assignment: CDR1 SEHNR and CDR2 FQNEAQ (reference sequence). The CDR3 loop is CASSWGSYNEQFF. In DNA, the CDR3 is TGTGCCAGCAGCTGGGGCTCCTACAATGAGCAGTTCTTC.

This rearrangement joins TRBV7-2 to TRBJ2-1; D tentatively reads TRBD1 or TRBD2 (7 bases each). The CDR3 extends over 13 amino acids. Trimming removed 5 bases from V and 9 bases from J, with 14 bases in between. CDR1 is SGHTA, CDR2 FQGNSA, per germline. DNA for the CDR3: TGTGCCAGCAGCATCGACAGGGAGGGTGAGCAGTTCTTC. Protein product: CASSIDREGEQFF.

The chain has TRBV11-2 and TRBJ2-3, with a weak D call TRBD2 (6 bases). Trimming cost V 7 bases and J 2 bases, with 13 bases left between them. CDR1 and CDR2 (germline): SGHAT, FQNNGV. This CDR3 has 14 residues. The CDR3 protein is CASTPTSPTDTQYF. Here the CDR3 DNA reads TGTGCCAGCACCCCAACTAGCCCCACAGATACGCAGTATTTT.

This clonotype was detected many times. CDR3 nucleotide sequence: TGCGCCAGCAGCCCAGGGGGTATGGACTTCTTTAACTATGGCTACACCTTC. Protein product: CASSPGGMDFFNYGYTF. This chain uses TRBV5-1 with TRBJ1-2; 7 bases are shared with TRBD1. This CDR3 comprises 17 residues. The V and J ends lost 4 bases and 1 base, in that order; junction bases with no gene match: 13. Germline values: CDR1 SGHRS, CDR2 YFSETQ.

This clonotype appeared many times. The chain combines TRBV6-5 with TRBJ1-1; unclear D gene. The CDR3 has 13 amino acids. Per the germline V gene, CDR1 is MNHEY and CDR2 is SVGAGI. Trimming shortened V by 2 bases and J by 1 base, and 5 bases separated the two germline ends. In nucleotides, the CDR3 is TGTGCCAGCAGTTACCACAGGAACACTGAAGCTTTCTTT. Amino acid sequence: CASSYHRNTEAFF.

Details on this clonotype: The junction and the germline gene differ at one end; a read error may be behind it. The chain employs TRBV10-3 and TRBJ2-1; 7 positions agree with TRBD2. The CDR3 extends over 14 amino acids. CDR1 and CDR2 from the germline V gene are ENHRY and SYGVKD. CDR3 in amino acids: CAISAGASYYEQFF. In DNA form, the CDR3 reads TGTGCCATCTCTGCGGGAGCTTCCTACTATGAGCAGTTCTTC.

This clonotype has more than one count but fewer than ten. This chain connects TRBV28 to TRBJ2-2; 12 nucleotides line up with TRBD2. Trimming cost V 7 bases and J 5 bases; bases outside gene matches: 11. The CDR3 totals 17 residues. Germline values: CDR1 MDHEN, CDR2 SYDVKM. CDR3 sequence reads: CASTDLGTSGHTGELFF. CDR3 nucleotide sequence: TGTGCCAGCACCGACTTGGGGACTAGCGGGCATACCGGGGAGCTGTTTTTT.

At least ten counts were recorded for this clonotype. The chain combines TRBV20-1 with TRBJ1-2; D unclear. The CDR3 length is 12 residues. Trimming took 3 bases from V and 4 from J, leaving 9 bases between them. In germline, CDR1 is DFQATT, CDR2 SNEGSKA (reference sequence). The CDR3 protein is CSARWEVYGYTF. DNA for the CDR3: TGCAGTGCTAGGTGGGAGGTCTATGGCTACACCTTC.

This rearrangement joins TRBV18 to TRBJ1-3; no clear D. This CDR3 is built from 14 residues. The V gene's germline CDR1 is KGHSH and CDR2 LQKENI. Deletions cut 3 bases from V and 1 base from J, with 7 bases between. The DNA of the CDR3 is TGTGCCAGCTCACCTAATTCTTCTGGAAACACCATATATTTT. It codes for CASSPNSSGNTIYF.